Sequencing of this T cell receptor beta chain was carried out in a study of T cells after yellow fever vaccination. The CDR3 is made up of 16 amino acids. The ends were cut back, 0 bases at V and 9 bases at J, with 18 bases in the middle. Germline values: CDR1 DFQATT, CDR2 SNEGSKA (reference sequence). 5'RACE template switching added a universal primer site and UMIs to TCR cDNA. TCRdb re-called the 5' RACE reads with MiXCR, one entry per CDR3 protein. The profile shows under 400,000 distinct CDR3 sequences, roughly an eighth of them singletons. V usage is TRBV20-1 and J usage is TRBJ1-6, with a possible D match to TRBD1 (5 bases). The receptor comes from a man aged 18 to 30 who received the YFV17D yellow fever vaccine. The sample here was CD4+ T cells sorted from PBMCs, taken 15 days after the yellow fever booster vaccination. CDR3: CSARDQGREFRSPLHF. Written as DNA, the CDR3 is TGCAGTGCTAGAGATCAGGGCAGGGAGTTTCGTTCACCCCTCCACTTT.